This TCR beta chain was documented in a study of T-cell reconstitution after alpha-beta-depleted transplantation in children. This clonotype came up a few times. The V end was cut by 1 base, the J end by 3 bases, with 8 bases between. This CDR3 is 15 amino acids long. The V gene's germline CDR1 is SGHRS and CDR2 YFSETQ. Unique molecular identifiers were used to barcode this TCRbeta library. TCRdb redid the calling of the PCR reads with MiXCR, one entry per CDR3 protein. The sample shows 450,000 to 500,000 distinct CDR3 sequences, around 12% of them seen only once. Sequenced material: PBMCs from the stem cell graft donor, taken from the stem cell graft. The TCR originated in a human donor who donated a stem cell graft to a child with combined immunodeficiency. The chain carries TRBV5-1 and TRBJ2-6; D not resolved. CDR3 amino acids: CASSLNGVGANVLTF. CDR3 coding DNA: TGCGCCAGCAGCTTGAACGGAGTTGGGGCCAACGTCCTGACTTTC.